This T cell receptor beta chain is drawn from a study of cytomegalovirus exposure and HLA in healthy donors. CDR3 length: 15 residues. J was trimmed by 5 bases and V by 2 bases; bases with no gene match: 5. Germline CDR1 is MNHNS and CDR2 is SASEGT. Primers: 60 Vbeta forward and 13 Jbeta reverse. Some clones are missing from TCRdb's copy, which holds only in-frame ones; the method was immunoSEQ multiplex PCR. This table holds roughly 190,000 clones, around three quarters found once. Sequenced: PBMCs. The chain joins TRBV6-1 to TRBJ1-2; 10 bases fit TRBD1. The source is a woman under 30 in good health and CMV-seronegative. The CDR3 bases are TGTGCCAGCAGTGAACGCCGGGACAGGGGATATGGCTACACCTTC. This sequence encodes CASSERRDRGYGYTF.